This TCR beta chain was sequenced during a study of Ad26.COV2.S vaccination and SARS-CoV-2 variants. Some clones are missing from TCRdb's copy, which holds only in-frame ones; the method was immunoSEQ multiplex PCR. The sample has hundreds of thousands of clones, about four fifths seen once. Germline values: CDR1 SQVTM, CDR2 ANQGSEA. There are 15 residues in the CDR3. V trimming: 6 bases; J trimming: 5 bases; junction bases outside the gene matches: 6. The sample holds one count of this clone. The treatment here: some 19 received Ad26.COV2.S at low or high dose, single or two shots; several received placebo; per-sample allocation not given. Collection of samples fell on day 63 after the first vaccine or placebo injection.

The chain joins TRBV29-1 to TRBJ2-5, with 16 bases fitting TRBD2. The origin of this receptor is a person between 18 and 60 years old who received the Ad26.COV2.S COVID-19 vaccine or a placebo. The sequences come from peripheral blood, collected in a trial of Ad26.COV2.S vaccine versus placebo. The CDR3 sequence is CSVPGLAGGRETQYF. CDR3 nucleotide sequence: TGCAGCGTCCCGGGACTAGCGGGAGGGAGGGAGACCCAGTACTTC.